This T cell receptor (beta chain) was recovered during a study of blood T cell repertoires in COVID-19. About the study: The study drew acute and convalescent COVID-19 samples from the United States, Italy and Spain.

Looked up from germline, CDR1 is SEHNR and CDR2 is FQNEAQ (reference sequence). The CDR3 length is 13 residues. V was clipped by 3 bases and J by 8 bases, with 13 bases between them. Authors' processing steps: Quantification of nucleated cells was approximated via reference gene primer amplification. Data came from immunoSEQ multiplex PCR; TCRdb stores just in-frame clones and leaves some out. The V and J calls and clone size come from that table; D and trimming were worked out from the DNA. The data contain about 210,000 clones, 70% to 90% of them singletons. This clone occurred once. The genes are TRBV7-9 and TRBJ1-2; D remains ambiguous. The material sequenced was peripheral blood. The clonotype was recovered from a man in his forties or fifties with acute or convalescent COVID-19. CDR3 bases: TGTGCCAGCAGCTTTACCGGGAGCGGAGGCTACACCTTC. Amino acid sequence: CASSFTGSGGYTF.